These 32 T cell receptor beta chains came from one sample sequenced in a study of blood T cell repertoires in COVID-19. The data were produced by immunoSEQ multiplex PCR, yet TCRdb's version contains in-frame clones alone and is incomplete. This sample has about 120,000 clones, with over 75% found just once. Sequencing used peripheral blood. These TCRs come from a man aged 55 to 70 with active or convalescent COVID-19.

The table lists this clone with a few counts. The V and J genes are TRBV28 and TRBJ1-2; D is unclear. This CDR3 is built from 16 residues. Deletions cut 6 bases from V and 7 bases from J, with 24 bases between. CDR1 and CDR2 (germline): MDHEN, SYDVKM. The CDR3 region is CASSPSTRVPPIGYTF. The CDR3 region has the DNA TGTGCCAGCAGCCCCTCCACTCGGGTTCCGCCTATTGGCTACACCTTC.

The chain carries TRBV7-2 and TRBJ2-1; 7 positions agree with TRBD1. From germline, CDR1 is SGHTA and CDR2 FQGNSA. The CDR3 is made up of 13 amino acids. J gave up 5 bases and V 5 bases, and 3 bases lay outside the gene matches. The CDR3 DNA sequence: TGTGCCAGCAGCGACGGGACAGACAATGAGCAGTTCTTC. This translates into CASSDGTDNEQFF. The full variable domain, rest sourced from reference TRBV7-2 and TRBJ2-1, is GAGVSQSPSNKVTEKGKDVELRCDPISGHTALYWYRQSLGQGLEFLIYFQGNSAPDKSGLPSDRFSAERTGGSVSTLTIQRTQQEDSAVYLCASSDGTDNEQFFGPGTRLTVL.

This chain joins TRBV11-3 and TRBJ2-7, with D possibly matching TRBD2 (6 bases). The CDR3 runs to 16 residues. V lost 3 bases and J lost 6, with 21 bases in between. Germline V gene sequence: CDR1 SGHNT, CDR2 YENEEA. CDR3: CASSLLGPGTAAEQYF. DNA of the CDR3: TGTGCCAGCAGCTTGTTAGGGCCGGGGACTGCCGCCGAGCAGTACTTC.

The chain employs TRBV18 and TRBJ1-2, with a tentative D call TRBD1 (5 bases). Germline V gives CDR1 KGHSH, CDR2 LQKENI. Trimming removed 8 bases from V and 0 bases from J, with 16 bases in between. This CDR3 has 15 amino acids. The CDR3 reads CASRIQDGANYGYTF. In DNA form, the CDR3 reads TGTGCCAGCCGAATACAGGACGGAGCTAACTATGGCTACACCTTC.

The CDR3 region has the DNA TGTGCCAGCAGTTCTTTTAGTCAGCCCCAGCATTTT. Amino acid sequence: CASSSFSQPQHF. The chain couples TRBV6-2 or TRBV6-3 to TRBJ1-5; D call uncertain. V dropped 4 bases and J dropped 6 bases, with 7 bases sitting between them. The V gene's germline CDR1 is MNHEY and CDR2 SVGEGT. The CDR3 covers 12 residues.

The chain has TRBV18 and TRBJ2-1; 7 bases align to TRBD1. The V segment lost 6 bases and the J segment 6 bases; nucleotides outside the gene matches: 11. CDR3 length: 15 amino acids. The V gene's germline CDR1 is KGHSH and CDR2 LQKENI. CDR3 residues: CASSGTGALFNEQFF. The CDR3 bases are TGTGCCAGCTCGGGTACAGGGGCCCTCTTCAATGAGCAGTTCTTC.

This chain connects TRBV18 to TRBJ1-6, with D unclear. V dropped 0 bases and J dropped 14 bases, with 11 bases sitting between them. CDR3 size: 13 residues. Germline V gene lookup returns CDR1 KGHSH and CDR2 LQKENI. The chain's CDR3 is CASSPPGRGTLHF. CDR3 coding DNA: TGTGCCAGCTCACCACCGGGTCGGGGAACCCTCCACTTT. The full variable domain, in which reference TRBV18 and TRBJ1-6 provide the parts outside the CDR3, is NAGVMQNPRHLVRRRGQEARLRCSPMKGHSHVYWYRQLPEEGLKFMVYLQKENIIDESGMPKERFSAEFPKEGPSILRIQQVVRGDSAAYFCASSPPGRGTLHFGNGTRLTVT.

CDR3 amino acids: CASSLQGKNTGELFF. In DNA, the CDR3 is TGTGCCAGCAGTTTACAGGGGAAGAACACCGGGGAGCTGTTTTTT. The chain joins TRBV27 to TRBJ2-2; TRBD1 might be the D (6 bases). Germline CDR1 and CDR2: MNHEY and SMNVEV (reference sequence). With 2 bases removed from V and 1 base from J, the gap between germline ends came to 8 bases. The CDR3 totals 15 residues.

This rearrangement joins TRBV19 to TRBJ1-2; tentatively, D is TRBD1 (6 bases). Trimming cost V 5 bases and J 8 bases, with 15 bases left between them. This CDR3 is built from 13 residues. Germline V lookup: CDR1 LNHDA, CDR2 SQIVND (reference sequence). In DNA, the CDR3 is TGTGCCAGTAGTCCACGAAAGGGGGACGGCTACACCTTC. It encodes CASSPRKGDGYTF.

The chain couples TRBV9 to TRBJ2-1; D is perhaps TRBD2 (6 bases). The CDR3 has 15 amino acids. The germline V and J ends were trimmed by 0 bases and 0 bases, with 7 bases remaining between them. The germline gives CDR1 SGDLS, CDR2 YYNGEE. The CDR3 nucleotides are TGTGCCAGCAGCGTAGTAGCGGACTCCTACAATGAGCAGTTCTTC. Translating gives CASSVVADSYNEQFF.

This clone was recorded once. V is TRBV28 and J is TRBJ1-1; 7 bases are a match to TRBD1. The V gene end was trimmed by 6 bases and the J gene end by 7 bases; junction bases not matched to a gene: 8. The germline gives CDR1 MDHEN, CDR2 SYDVKM. This CDR3 has 13 residues. The CDR3 protein is CASREGASGEAFF. The CDR3 DNA follows: TGTGCCAGCAGGGAGGGGGCGTCAGGTGAAGCTTTCTTT.

The chain recombines TRBV6-4 with TRBJ1-5, with 7 bases that match TRBD1. Losses at the gene ends were 9 bases for V and 7 bases for J; bases not matched to a gene: 12. Looked up from germline, CDR1 is MRHNA and CDR2 is SNTAGT. This CDR3 is 14 amino acids long. CDR3 sequence reads: CASYGTPRGQPQHF. The CDR3 DNA follows: TGTGCCAGTTATGGGACACCCAGGGGGCAGCCCCAGCATTTT.

CDR3 in amino acids: CASGDYPGDTQYF. CDR3 bases: TGTGCCAGCGGGGACTACCCTGGCGATACGCAGTATTTT. V is TRBV27 and J is TRBJ2-3; TRBD2 matches 7 bases. The germline gives CDR1 MNHEY, CDR2 SMNVEV (reference sequence). The CDR3 runs 13 residues. V lost 8 bases and J lost 6; bases outside the gene matches: 8.

The genes are TRBV7-9 and TRBJ2-1; D unresolved. The germline V gene has CDR1 SEHNR and CDR2 FQNEAQ (reference sequence). V was pared by 1 base and J by 9 bases, with 10 bases between. This CDR3 has 13 residues. Written as DNA, the CDR3 is TGTGCCAGCAGCTTAGATACTAAGAGTGAGCAGTTCTTC. The encoded protein is CASSLDTKSEQFF.

The chain is built from TRBV11-3 and TRBJ2-1, with D maybe TRBD1 (7 bases). This CDR3 comprises 17 residues. Germline CDR1 is SGHNT and CDR2 is YENEEA. Trimming stripped 0 bases from V and 8 bases from J, with 20 bases between. The CDR3 coding sequence is TGTGCCAGCAGCTTAGAAGGGGGCGGGAACGTCTTGGATGAGCAGTTCTTC. Translating it yields CASSLEGGGNVLDEQFF.

This chain connects TRBV29-1 to TRBJ1-2; D unclear. This CDR3 region has 10 residues. The germline gives CDR1 SQVTM, CDR2 ANQGSEA. As DNA, the CDR3 is TGCGGTGTGAGGGCAGGTGGCTACACCTTC. It specifies CGVRAGGYTF.

This clone has a count of ten or more. The chain joins TRBV19 to TRBJ1-2; maybe TRBD1 (5 bases). CDR1 and CDR2 from the germline V gene are LNHDA and SQIVND (reference sequence). Trimming pared 4 bases from V and 8 bases from J, leaving 14 bases between. The CDR3 runs to 13 residues. In DNA, the CDR3 is TGTGCCAGTAGTACGCTCTCCAGGGAAGGCTACACCTTC. Translated: CASSTLSREGYTF.

This chain's CDR3 is CASSPDRGSDTQYF. In DNA form, the CDR3 reads TGTGCCAGCAGCCCCGACAGGGGTTCGGATACGCAGTATTTT. This chain connects TRBV3-1 (or the pseudogene TRBV3-2) to TRBJ2-3; TRBD1 matches 8 bases. The CDR3 runs to 14 residues. Germline V CDR1 and CDR2: LGHDT, YNNKEL (reference sequence). V shed 4 bases and J 6 bases; nucleotides not matched to a gene: 6.

The CDR3 loop is CASSPDRDSYEQYF. CDR3 sequence (DNA): TGTGCCAGCAGTCCGGACAGGGACTCCTACGAGCAGTACTTC. The chain combines TRBV6-5 with TRBJ2-7, with 8 bases lining up with TRBD1. The junction had 3 bases not matched to a gene; V was cut back by 5 bases and J by 0 bases. This CDR3 is 14 amino acids long. CDR1 and CDR2 (germline): MNHEY, SVGAGI.

The chain uses TRBV5-5 and TRBJ1-1; TRBD1 agrees at 9 bases. V trimming: 6 bases; J trimming: 7 bases; junction bases outside the gene matches: 7. The CDR3 totals 13 residues. Germline lookup yields CDR1 SGHKS and CDR2 YYEKEE (reference sequence). The CDR3 DNA reads TGTGCCAGCACCGGACAGGGGAGAGGTGAAGCTTTCTTT. Protein: CASTGQGRGEAFF.

The V call is TRBV7-6, the J call TRBJ2-7, with a tentative D call TRBD1 (6 bases). CDR3 length: 15 residues. V was clipped by 2 bases and J by 0 bases, with 11 bases between them. Germline V gives CDR1 SGHVS, CDR2 FNYEAQ. The CDR3: CASSLRTDVSYEQYF. The DNA for the CDR3 is TGTGCCAGCAGCTTACGGACAGACGTCTCCTACGAGCAGTACTTC.

V and J are TRBV6-2 or TRBV6-3 and TRBJ2-6; possibly TRBD1 for D (5 bases). Germline V CDR1 and CDR2: MNHEY, SVGEGT. The V end lost 6 bases, the J end lost 0 bases, and 15 bases lay between the germline ends. This CDR3 has 17 amino acids. CDR3 protein: CASSPRDRLSGANVLTF. The DNA of the CDR3 is TGTGCCAGCAGCCCTAGAGACAGACTCTCTGGGGCCAACGTCCTGACTTTC.

The chain couples TRBV19 to TRBJ2-3; D is perhaps TRBD1 (6 bases). Per the germline V gene, CDR1 is LNHDA and CDR2 is SQIVND (reference sequence). This CDR3 comprises 14 residues. V gave up 0 bases and J gave up 8 bases, with 12 bases separating them. This CDR3 reads CASSIEGAGTTQYF. For the CDR3, the DNA is TGTGCCAGTAGTATAGAGGGGGCCGGTACTACGCAGTATTTT.

This clone was counted a few times. This sequence joins TRBV4-3 and TRBJ1-1, with D possibly TRBD1 on 5 matching bases. The CDR3 runs 16 residues. Trimming cost V 0 bases and J 5 bases, with 16 bases left between them. Germline V gives CDR1 LGHNA, CDR2 YSLEER. CDR3 in amino acids: CASSQDSIRGETEAFF. CDR3 DNA: TGCGCCAGCAGCCAAGACTCCATCCGGGGGGAGACTGAAGCTTTCTTT.

Written as DNA, the CDR3 is TGCGCCAGCAGTGGGACAGGGGGGGGTAATGAGCAGTTCTTC. Encoded protein: CASSGTGGGNEQFF. The chain is built from TRBV10-1 and TRBJ2-1, with 10 bases matching TRBD1. The CDR3 spans 14 residues. Looked up from germline, CDR1 is WNHNN and CDR2 is SYGVQD (reference sequence). Losses at the gene ends were 4 bases for V and 7 bases for J; bases not matched to a gene: 4.

The rearrangement joins TRBV27 to TRBJ1-5; 7 bases align to TRBD1. This CDR3 spans 15 amino acids. CDR1 is MNHEY and CDR2 is SMNVEV in the germline V gene (reference sequence). Losses at the gene ends were 5 bases for V and 7 bases for J; bases not matched to a gene: 11. CDR3 region: CASSRKRDRWQPQHF. Written as DNA, the CDR3 is TGTGCCAGCAGTCGGAAAAGGGACAGATGGCAGCCCCAGCATTTT.

This clone has just one count. This chain connects TRBV4-2 to TRBJ2-7, with 8 bases aligning to TRBD2. Per germline, CDR1 LGHNA and CDR2 YNFKEQ. The V segment lost 0 bases and the J segment 6 bases; nucleotides outside the gene matches: 13. CDR3 length: 17 amino acids. The CDR3 sequence is CASSQEVGSGSLFEQYF. The CDR3 DNA follows: TGTGCCAGCAGCCAAGAGGTGGGGAGCGGGAGCCTTTTCGAGCAGTACTTC.

This clone was observed a handful of times. Its ends do not fully match the called genes, so a read error is possible. This chain links TRBV5-6 with TRBJ2-3; D not resolved. Germline-derived CDR1 and CDR2 are SGHDT and YYEEEE. This CDR3 is 13 amino acids long. This chain's CDR3 is CASSSVGTDTQYF. DNA of the CDR3: TGTGCCAGCAGCTCGGTGGGCACCGATACGCAGTATTTT.

CDR3 loop: CASGGATDEQYF. The CDR3 DNA sequence: TGTGCCAGTGGCGGGGCGACCGACGAGCAGTACTTC. The chain joins TRBV18 to TRBJ2-7, with D possibly TRBD2 on 6 matching bases. V was shortened by 9 bases and J by 5 bases, with 14 bases between the two germline ends. Germline V CDR1 and CDR2: KGHSH, LQKENI. The CDR3 has 12 amino acids.

This chain connects TRBV3-1 (or the pseudogene TRBV3-2) to TRBJ2-3; 7 bases match TRBD2. Germline CDR1 and CDR2: LGHDT and YNNKEL (reference sequence). The CDR3 totals 15 residues. V trimming: 4 bases; J trimming: 4 bases; junction bases outside the gene matches: 8. The CDR3 DNA follows: TGTGCCAGCAGCCGAGCCCCGACTAGCCCAGATACGCAGTATTTT. It specifies CASSRAPTSPDTQYF.

The rearrangement uses TRBV5-6 and TRBJ2-2; 9 bases match TRBD2. CDR1 SGHDT and CDR2 YYEEEE come from the germline V gene. The CDR3 contains 17 residues. Losses at the gene ends were 4 bases for V and 0 bases for J; bases not matched to a gene: 7. CDR3 nucleotide sequence: TGTGCCAGCAGCGCCAGATGGACTAGCGCGAACACCGGGGAGCTGTTTTTT. Translating gives CASSARWTSANTGELFF. The full variable domain, completed using reference TRBV5-6 and TRBJ2-2, is DAGVTQSPTHLIKTRGQQVTLRCSPKSGHDTVSWYQQALGQGPQFIFQYYEEEERQRGNFPDRFSGHQFPNYSSELNVNALLLGDSALYLCASSARWTSANTGELFFGEGSRLTVL.

This chain uses TRBV27 with TRBJ1-5; 8 positions match TRBD1. The CDR3 contains 18 residues. Germline trimming cut 6 bases from V and 1 base from J; bases unmatched to any gene: 14. Germline CDR1 is MNHEY and CDR2 is SMNVEV (reference sequence). Here the CDR3 reads CASRSVGQVLASNQPQHF. In nucleotides, the CDR3 is TGTGCCAGCAGAAGTGTGGGACAGGTCCTTGCGAGCAATCAGCCCCAGCATTTT.